A single sample is the source of the 32 T cell receptor beta chains below, sequenced in a study of blood T cells in healthy people across ages. A second about 6 to 11 cycle PCR used barcoded and J-beta primers. TCRdb re-called the 5' RACE reads with MiXCR, one entry per CDR3 protein. The table lists more than 900,000 distinct CDR3 sequences, around 25% of them singletons. These same records also appear under a second study, on T cells of mothers and their children.

The sequenced sample was blood. The receptor set was obtained from a girl aged 2 to 10 in good health.

This clonotype showed up just a few times. This chain links TRBV7-3 with TRBJ2-5, with 11 bases identical to TRBD2. The end of the DNA is better explained by TRBJ2-1, so the J call may be wrong. Germline V lookup: CDR1 SGHTA, CDR2 FQGTGA. The CDR3 consists of 15 residues. The chain's CDR3 is CASSAPSGGPNEQFF. In nucleotides, the CDR3 is TGTGCCAGCAGCGCCCCTAGCGGGGGGCCCAATGAGCAGTTCTTC.

The J gene is TRBJ2-5, the V gene TRBV6-5; TRBD1 agrees at 8 bases. Germline CDR1 reads MNHEY; CDR2 reads SVGAGI. Germline trimming cut 2 bases from V and 5 bases from J; bases unmatched to any gene: 10. The CDR3 loop spans 16 amino acids. CDR3 sequence (DNA): TGTGCCAGCAGTTACGGGAGAACAGGGGGTGGTGAGACCCAGTACTTC. As protein: CASSYGRTGGGETQYF.

The chain is built from TRBV6-1 and TRBJ2-1, with TRBD2 identical over 9 bases. Germline trimming cut 8 bases from V and 10 bases from J; bases unmatched to any gene: 15. The CDR3 runs to 15 residues. The germline CDR1 and CDR2 sequences are MNHNS and SASEGT. This CDR3 is CASGEPTSGTEEQFF. The CDR3 DNA is TGTGCCAGCGGGGAACCGACTAGCGGCACGGAGGAGCAGTTCTTC.

This clonotype showed up just a few times. The CDR3 DNA sequence: TGTGCCAGCAGTTACTCAACAGGGGGACCCGTCTCTGGGGCCAACGTCCTGACTTTC. Translated: CASSYSTGGPVSGANVLTF. This chain links TRBV6-5 with TRBJ2-6; 8 bases are shared with TRBD1. CDR3 length: 19 residues. The junction had 7 bases not matched to a gene; V was cut back by 0 bases and J by 0 bases. Germline CDR1 MNHEY, CDR2 SVGAGI.

This sequence joins TRBV28 and TRBJ2-1; D unclear. CDR3 length equals 9 residues. Per the germline V gene, CDR1 is MDHEN and CDR2 is SYDVKM. The CDR3 bases are TGTGCATTAGGGCGTGAGCAGTTCTTC. This gives the protein CALGREQFF.

The chain recombines TRBV29-1 with TRBJ2-3; 8 nucleotides match TRBD1. Germline V gene data show CDR1 as SQVTM and CDR2 as ANQGSEA. J gave up 2 bases and V 4 bases, and 8 bases lay outside the gene matches. This CDR3 is built from 15 residues. The CDR3 spells CSVGQGIGYTDTQYF. The CDR3, as DNA: TGCAGCGTTGGACAGGGGATCGGGTACACAGATACGCAGTATTTT.

This clonotype has a count of ten or more. The CDR3 is CASSQGDFGDTQYF. In DNA, the CDR3 is TGCGCCAGCAGCCAAGGGGATTTCGGAGATACGCAGTATTTT. V usage is TRBV4-3 and J usage is TRBJ2-3; D is unclear. The V gene lost 1 base and the J gene lost 5 bases, with 10 bases spanning the gap. The CDR3 length is 14 residues. Germline CDR1 reads LGHNA; CDR2 reads YSLEER.

The chain has TRBV6-6 and TRBJ2-3, with D unclear. V was trimmed by 2 bases and J by 2 bases, leaving 11 bases between them. The length of the CDR3 is 15 residues. The V gene's germline CDR1 is MNHNY and CDR2 SVGAGI (reference sequence). The CDR3 here is CASSYGPEITDTQYF. The CDR3, as DNA: TGTGCCAGCAGTTACGGACCGGAGATCACAGATACGCAGTATTTT.

In this sample, this clonotype turned up many times. The V and J genes are TRBV29-1 and TRBJ2-7; D may match TRBD1 or TRBD2 (6 bases each). Germline values: CDR1 SQVTM, CDR2 ANQGSEA. This CDR3 comprises 13 residues. V was cut by 4 bases and J by 1 base, with 11 bases left in between. CDR3: CSVVGGSSYEQYF. The DNA for the CDR3 is TGCAGCGTTGTAGGGGGGAGTTCCTACGAGCAGTACTTC.

The chain couples TRBV25-1 to TRBJ2-5, with a possible D match to TRBD2 (6 bases). Germline CDR1 and CDR2: MGHDK and SYGVNS. Trimming stripped 5 bases from V and 0 bases from J, with 13 bases between. This CDR3 is 15 amino acids long. Here the CDR3 reads CASSLIAEDQETQYF. In DNA form, the CDR3 reads TGTGCCAGCAGTTTAATAGCGGAGGACCAAGAGACCCAGTACTTC.

This chain connects TRBV4-1 to TRBJ2-4, with D hard to call. Germline V lookup: CDR1 MGHRA, CDR2 YSYEKL. This CDR3 is built from 15 residues. The V and J ends lost 1 base and 5 bases respectively, with 12 bases between them. The CDR3 loop is CASSQARPVENIQYF. The CDR3 region has the DNA TGCGCCAGCAGCCAAGCCCGGCCCGTGGAAAACATTCAGTACTTC.

This clonotype has only a few counts. The chain recombines TRBV14 with TRBJ2-3; possibly TRBD1 for D (5 bases). V was shortened by 0 bases and J by 0 bases, with 10 bases between the two germline ends. Germline V gene data show CDR1 as SGHDN and CDR2 as FVKESK. CDR3 size: 16 residues. CDR3 bases: TGTGCCAGCAGCCAAGAAAGGGGAACTAGCACAGATACGCAGTATTTT. It encodes CASSQERGTSTDTQYF.

A few counts support this clonotype. This chain connects TRBV6-1 to TRBJ1-2; D gene uncertain. Germline CDR1 is MNHNS and CDR2 is SASEGT. Deletions cut 3 bases from V and 7 bases from J, with 3 bases between. This CDR3 spans 10 amino acids. The CDR3 loop is CASSEGGYTF. The CDR3 DNA sequence: TGTGCCAGCAGTGAGGGTGGCTACACCTTC.

This chain links TRBV7-2 with TRBJ2-5; 12 nucleotides agree with TRBD2. The CDR3 runs to 17 residues. CDR1 and CDR2 (germline): SGHTA, FQGNSA. V was pared by 5 bases and J by 1 base, with 8 bases of the junction left unmatched. The CDR3 region is CASSPRLAGVTQETQYF. The CDR3 DNA follows: TGTGCCAGCAGCCCCCGACTAGCGGGGGTAACCCAAGAGACCCAGTACTTC.

The J gene is TRBJ2-3, the V gene TRBV29-1; D might be TRBD1 (5 bases). Germline assignment: CDR1 SQVTM and CDR2 ANQGSEA. The CDR3 contains 13 residues. V lost 4 bases, J lost 9 bases, and 17 bases lay in between. The CDR3 protein is CSVGGQPVGTQYF. The CDR3 DNA sequence: TGCAGCGTTGGGGGCCAACCCGTCGGGACGCAGTATTTT.

This clonotype has ten or more counts. The chain is built from TRBV7-2 and TRBJ2-4; 10 bases line up with TRBD1. The CDR3 spans 17 residues. J was trimmed by 0 bases and V by 6 bases; bases with no gene match: 8. In germline, CDR1 is SGHTA, CDR2 FQGNSA. The CDR3 region is CASSSGTGDLAKNIQYF. DNA of the CDR3: TGTGCCAGCAGTTCCGGGACAGGGGATCTAGCCAAAAACATTCAGTACTTC.

This clonotype was observed once. The chain carries TRBV5-4 and TRBJ1-2; 8 bases are a match to TRBD1. CDR1 SGHNT and CDR2 YYREEE come from the germline V gene (reference sequence). J gave up 3 bases and V 0 bases, and 10 bases lay outside the gene matches. The CDR3 runs to 17 residues. CDR3 bases: TGTGCCAGCAGCTTGGGAGCAGGGGGCGCTCGAGACTATGGCTACACCTTC. The encoded protein is CASSLGAGGARDYGYTF.

Only a few counts were recorded for this clonotype. At one boundary the junction diverges from the germline segment, which might be a read error. The chain recombines TRBV6-6 with TRBJ1-4, with D perhaps TRBD1 (5 bases). From germline, CDR1 is MNHNY and CDR2 SVGAGI (reference sequence). The CDR3 consists of 12 residues. CDR3 DNA sequence: TGTGCCGGCAGTTACGAGGGGGAAAAACTGTTTTTT. Translating it yields CAGSYEGEKLFF.

This clonotype appeared a few times. V usage is TRBV29-1 and J usage is TRBJ2-7; TRBD1 matches at 8 bases. Germline lookup yields CDR1 SQVTM and CDR2 ANQGSEA. V lost 4 bases to trimming and J lost 5 bases; unmatched junction nucleotides: 7. This CDR3 contains 13 residues. CDR3 sequence (DNA): TGCAGCGTTGCCCGGGGACAGGTAGACGAGCAGTACTTC. It translates to CSVARGQVDEQYF.

The rearrangement uses TRBV11-2 and TRBJ2-1; 12 positions agree with TRBD2. The CDR3 has 16 residues. The V segment lost 7 bases and the J segment 7 bases; nucleotides outside the gene matches: 11. Germline loops: CDR1 SGHAT, CDR2 FQNNGV. Here the CDR3 DNA reads TGTGCCAGCAACCCATTGGGGCTAGCGGGAGGGAATGAGCAGTTCTTC. It encodes CASNPLGLAGGNEQFF.

The rearrangement links TRBV5-4 to TRBJ1-2, with 7 bases lining up with TRBD1. Germline V gives CDR1 SGHNT, CDR2 YYREEE (reference sequence). The CDR3 has 16 residues. Trimming removed 6 bases from V and 7 bases from J; junction bases left unmatched: 18. DNA for the CDR3: TGTGCCAGCAACCGAGGACAGGACCCACTGAATTTTGGCTACACCTTC. Translating it yields CASNRGQDPLNFGYTF.

This clonotype was observed a few times. J is TRBJ1-4 and V is TRBV7-2; 9 nucleotides match TRBD1. V was clipped by 5 bases and J by 3 bases; unmatched bases: 4. The CDR3 contains 15 residues. Germline loops: CDR1 SGHTA, CDR2 FQGNSA. This CDR3 reads CASSEDRGANEKLFF. The CDR3 DNA sequence: TGTGCCAGCAGCGAAGACAGGGGGGCTAATGAAAAACTGTTTTTT.

The chain recombines TRBV7-9 with TRBJ2-7; perhaps TRBD1 as D (6 bases). Germline loops: CDR1 SEHNR, CDR2 FQNEAQ (reference sequence). With 2 bases removed from V and 5 bases from J, the gap between germline ends came to 19 bases. This CDR3 spans 16 amino acids. The CDR3 is CASSLYYGQGYDEQYF. The CDR3, as DNA: TGTGCCAGCAGCTTATATTACGGCCAGGGGTACGACGAGCAGTACTTC.

The rearrangement uses TRBV5-1 and TRBJ2-4; TRBD1 or TRBD2 may be the D gene (5 bases each). The germline gives CDR1 SGHRS, CDR2 YFSETQ. The CDR3 runs 14 residues. With 0 bases removed from V and 12 bases from J, the gap between germline ends came to 16 bases. The CDR3 coding sequence is TGCGCCAGCAGCTTGGTAGGCAGGGAGTGGCCTCAGTACTTC. This sequence encodes CASSLVGREWPQYF.

The chain links TRBV5-1 to TRBJ2-5; 7 bases align to TRBD2. Germline values: CDR1 SGHRS, CDR2 YFSETQ. CDR3 size: 14 residues. Unmatched junction bases numbered 4, after V lost 3 bases and J lost 2 bases. The DNA for the CDR3 is TGCGCCAGCAGCTGGGGACTACCGCAAGAGACCCAGTACTTC. Its translation: CASSWGLPQETQYF.

This clonotype was found a few times. This sequence joins TRBV12-3 or TRBV12-4 and TRBJ2-2; D perhaps matches TRBD2 (6 bases). Between the trimmed V and J ends, which lost 6 bases and 4 bases, there was a span of 12 bases. The CDR3 has 14 residues. The CDR3 region is CASSPGVLTGELFF. The CDR3 nucleotides read TGTGCCAGCAGCCCGGGGGTGCTCACCGGGGAGCTGTTTTTT.

The rearrangement links TRBV4-1 to TRBJ2-5, with TRBD2 matching over 9 bases. Near its end, the DNA agrees better with TRBJ2-7, so the J call may be wrong. The V gene's germline CDR1 is MGHRA and CDR2 YSYEKL. This CDR3 is built from 19 residues. The CDR3 is CASSQGPPLSGRISYEQYF. The CDR3 DNA reads TGCGCCAGCAGCCAAGGCCCCCCTTTAAGCGGGAGGATCTCCTACGAGCAGTACTTC.

Only a few counts were recorded for this clonotype. The rearrangement joins TRBV7-2 to TRBJ2-3, with D possibly being TRBD1 (6 bases). CDR1 SGHTA and CDR2 FQGNSA come from the germline V gene. Deletions cut 4 bases from V and 0 bases from J, with 14 bases between. The CDR3 has 16 amino acids. CDR3 bases: TGTGCCAGCAGCTCCTACTGGGACATTAGCACAGATACGCAGTATTTT. Its protein is CASSSYWDISTDTQYF.

This clonotype was observed a few times. The chain employs TRBV6-1 and TRBJ2-2, with D unclear. Trimming removed 7 bases at V and 4 bases at J, with 7 bases between. The CDR3 runs 12 residues. The germline CDR1 and CDR2 sequences are MNHNS and SASEGT. The CDR3 is CASIYGTGELFF. Written as DNA, the CDR3 is TGTGCCAGCATTTATGGCACCGGGGAGCTGTTTTTT.

This clonotype has a handful of counts. The gene calls are TRBV10-2 and TRBJ1-5; D is uncertain. This CDR3 region has 15 residues. Per germline, CDR1 WSHSY and CDR2 SAAADI. V gave up 0 bases and J gave up 3 bases, with 9 bases separating them. CDR3 sequence: CASSESVGFNQPQHF. The DNA of the CDR3 is TGCGCCAGCAGTGAGTCGGTTGGGTTCAATCAGCCCCAGCATTTT.

In this sample, this clonotype turned up a few times. J is TRBJ1-4 and V is TRBV5-4; D remains ambiguous. This CDR3 has 14 residues. The germline V and J ends were trimmed by 5 bases and 8 bases, with 16 bases remaining between them. Germline V gene data show CDR1 as SGHNT and CDR2 as YYREEE (reference sequence). The CDR3 is CASSRAVGGEKLFF. CDR3 sequence (DNA): TGTGCCAGCAGTAGGGCCGTGGGAGGCGAAAAACTGTTTTTT. Drawing the rest from reference TRBV5-4 and TRBJ1-4, the complete variable domain is ETGVTQSPTHLIKTRGQQVTLRCSSQSGHNTVSWYQQALGQGPQFIFQYYREEENGRGNFPPRFSGLQFPNYSSELNVNALELDDSALYLCASSRAVGGEKLFFGSGTQLSVL.

This clonotype was detected a few times. V usage is TRBV20-1 and J usage is TRBJ2-5; the D gene could be TRBD1 or TRBD2 (5 bases each). This CDR3 is 19 amino acids long. CDR1 and CDR2 from the germline V gene are DFQATT and SNEGSKA (reference sequence). V lost 3 bases and J 5 bases, leaving 31 bases between the germline ends. CDR3: CSASSLVRDPDILGETQYF. The CDR3 nucleotides read TGCAGTGCTAGCTCACTAGTCCGGGACCCGGATATTCTCGGGGAGACCCAGTACTTC.